The 18 T cell receptor beta chains below come from one sample, sequenced in a study of control samples from healthy donors and cancer patients. The data were produced by immunoSEQ multiplex PCR, yet TCRdb's version contains in-frame clones alone and is incomplete. Among 130,000 to 150,000 clones listed, 85% to 95% were seen once. Material: PBMCs. These receptors all come from a man between 60 and 70 years old with colorectal cancer.

This chain connects TRBV28 to TRBJ1-2, with a possible D match to TRBD1 (5 bases). Germline lookup yields CDR1 MDHEN and CDR2 SYDVKM. The CDR3 contains 15 residues. V lost 7 bases and J 5 bases, leaving 20 bases between the germline ends. Written as DNA, the CDR3 is TGTGCCAGCACCCGCCCGAGAGGGGCTGGTTATGGCTACACCTTC. Protein: CASTRPRGAGYGYTF.

The CDR3 spells CASSQDEGVNTEAFF. The CDR3 DNA is TGTGCCAGCAGCCAAGATGAGGGGGTGAACACTGAAGCTTTCTTT. The chain combines TRBV3-1 (or the pseudogene TRBV3-2) with TRBJ1-1; TRBD1 is a possible D gene (6 bases). The V end was cut by 0 bases, the J end by 0 bases, with 8 bases between. Looked up from germline, CDR1 is LGHDT and CDR2 is YNNKEL (reference sequence). CDR3 length equals 15 residues.

This chain uses TRBV4-2 with TRBJ2-7; 11 nucleotides match TRBD1. Germline loops: CDR1 LGHNA, CDR2 YNFKEQ. Trimming at V came to 3 bases and at J to 6 bases, leaving 7 bases not matched to a gene. The CDR3 extends over 15 amino acids. CDR3 protein: CASSHVSGTGGEQYF. The CDR3 coding sequence is TGTGCCAGCAGCCATGTTTCCGGGACAGGGGGCGAGCAGTACTTC.

The chain joins TRBV18 to TRBJ2-3, with TRBD1 matching over 10 bases. CDR1 and CDR2 from the germline V gene are KGHSH and LQKENI. Trimming at V came to 3 bases and at J to 5 bases, leaving 8 bases not matched to a gene. The CDR3 is made up of 16 amino acids. In DNA, the CDR3 is TGTGCCAGCTCACCGCCAATGACAGGGGGCCTAGATACGCAGTATTTT. It specifies CASSPPMTGGLDTQYF.

The genes are TRBV3-1 (or the pseudogene TRBV3-2) and TRBJ1-1; 9 positions match TRBD1. This CDR3 is 17 amino acids long. Trimming removed 7 bases from V and 4 bases from J; junction bases left unmatched: 16. Germline values: CDR1 LGHDT, CDR2 YNNKEL (reference sequence). DNA for the CDR3: TGTGCCAGCACCGCGGGACAGGGAGGAGGGTTAGTCACTGAAGCTTTCTTT. As protein: CASTAGQGGGLVTEAFF.

V gene TRBV30 combines with J gene TRBJ1-1, with 11 positions matching TRBD1. J was trimmed by 9 bases and V by 3 bases; bases with no gene match: 9. The germline V gene has CDR1 GTSNPN and CDR2 SVGIG (reference sequence). The CDR3 has 14 residues. CDR3 sequence reads: CAWSLGTGGLQAFF. CDR3 in DNA: TGTGCCTGGAGCCTCGGGACAGGGGGTTTACAAGCTTTCTTT.

The CDR3 region is CASSISDRDPQFF. The CDR3 coding sequence is TGCGCCAGCAGCATCTCGGACAGGGACCCCCAGTTCTTC. J is TRBJ2-1 and V is TRBV5-1; TRBD1 matches at 8 bases. In germline, CDR1 is SGHRS, CDR2 YFSETQ. Germline trimming cut 4 bases from V and 13 bases from J; bases unmatched to any gene: 10. The CDR3 sequence is 13 residues long.

The gene calls are TRBV5-4 and TRBJ2-5, with D perhaps matching TRBD1 (5 bases). Trimming took off 0 bases at V and 2 bases at J, with 11 bases between the two ends. This CDR3 has 15 amino acids. Germline V gene lookup returns CDR1 SGHNT and CDR2 YYREEE (reference sequence). In DNA form, the CDR3 reads TGTGCCAGCAGCTTGGCGCAGGGAAGGCAAGAGACCCAGTACTTC. Encoded protein: CASSLAQGRQETQYF.

The V and J genes are TRBV18 and TRBJ1-1; D unclear. This CDR3 has 15 amino acids. Trimming left V 6 bases short and J 0 bases short, with 14 bases between. The germline V gene has CDR1 KGHSH and CDR2 LQKENI. The CDR3 coding sequence is TGTGCCAGCTCCGCAGAGGGCGGCATGAACACTGAAGCTTTCTTT. It translates to CASSAEGGMNTEAFF.

V gene TRBV2 combines with J gene TRBJ2-2, with a tentative D call TRBD1 (6 bases). V lost 5 bases and J 4 bases, leaving 14 bases between the germline ends. The CDR3 has 15 residues. CDR1 and CDR2 from the germline V gene are SNHLY and FYNNEI. CDR3 bases: TGTGCCAGCAGTCGACGGACAGCGGTCACCGGGGAGCTGTTTTTT. Translated, it gives CASSRRTAVTGELFF. Filled out from reference TRBV2 and TRBJ2-2, the complete variable domain reads EPEVTQTPSHQVTQMGQEVILRCVPISNHLYFYWYRQILGQKVEFLVSFYNNEISEKSEIFDDQFSVERPDGSNFTLKIRSTKLEDSAMYFCASSRRTAVTGELFFGEGSRLTVL.

The chain combines TRBV4-3 with TRBJ1-1; unclear D gene. The germline gives CDR1 LGHNA, CDR2 YSLEER. The V gene lost 0 bases and the J gene lost 1 base, with 9 bases spanning the gap. The CDR3 length is 15 residues. CDR3 residues: CASSQDPEPNTEAFF. DNA of the CDR3: TGCGCCAGCAGCCAAGATCCGGAGCCGAACACTGAAGCTTTCTTT.

The chain couples TRBV11-1 to TRBJ2-5; D remains ambiguous. This CDR3 has 13 amino acids. V shed 1 base and J shed 1 base, with 4 bases lying between them. The germline gives CDR1 SGHAT, CDR2 FQDESV (reference sequence). The CDR3 nucleotides are TGTGCCAGCAGCTTAGGTAGCCAAGAGACCCAGTACTTC. Translated: CASSLGSQETQYF.

The CDR3 region has the DNA TGCGCCAGCAGTCAATCGAAGGCTCACAATGAGCAGTTCTTC. Encoded protein: CASSQSKAHNEQFF. This chain joins TRBV23-1 and TRBJ2-1, with D uncertain. TRBV23-1 is placed among ORFs of uncertain function. The CDR3 runs to 14 residues. The V gene lost 0 bases and the J gene lost 5 bases, with 8 bases spanning the gap.

This clone was counted once. The rearrangement joins TRBV28 to TRBJ2-7, with TRBD1 matching over 8 bases. Unmatched junction bases numbered 6, after V lost 4 bases and J lost 4 bases. CDR1 and CDR2 from the germline V gene are MDHEN and SYDVKM. The CDR3 covers 14 residues. The CDR3 region is CASSSGQASYEQYF. In nucleotides, the CDR3 is TGTGCCAGCAGTTCGGGACAGGCTTCATACGAGCAGTACTTC.

The rearrangement links TRBV10-3 to TRBJ1-2; perhaps TRBD1 as D (6 bases). Trimming pared 10 bases from V and 2 bases from J, leaving 14 bases between. Germline V gene lookup returns CDR1 ENHRY and CDR2 SYGVKD. This CDR3 is 13 amino acids long. The CDR3 DNA is TGTGCCACCTCGCAGGGGCAAAACTATGGCTACACCTTC. It translates to CATSQGQNYGYTF.

The CDR3 spells CASSMWQVTDTQYF. The CDR3 nucleotides read TGTGCCAGTAGTATGTGGCAGGTCACAGATACGCAGTATTTT. The V gene is TRBV19, the J gene TRBJ2-3; D ambiguous. Germline CDR1 and CDR2: LNHDA and SQIVND (reference sequence). The CDR3 sequence is 14 residues long. V shed 3 bases and J shed 2 bases, with 9 bases lying between them.

The chain links TRBV2 to TRBJ1-2; TRBD1 matches at 9 bases. Germline V gene sequence: CDR1 SNHLY, CDR2 FYNNEI. V lost 7 bases, J lost 2 bases, and 8 bases stayed unmatched. CDR3 length equals 15 residues. DNA for the CDR3: TGTGCCAGCACCGGACAGGGGTCGGCAAACTATGGCTACACCTTC. It codes for CASTGQGSANYGYTF.

On this clone: The sample carries other DNA sequences with the same CDR3. V and J are TRBV21-1 and TRBJ2-3; the table assigns TRBD2, which was not confirmed against the DNA. TRBV21-1 is given as a pseudogene. This CDR3 comprises 16 residues. CDR3 region: CASSTGTAGATDTQYF. In DNA, the CDR3 is TGTGCCAGTAGCACGGGGACGGCGGGAGCCACAGATACGCAGTATTTT.